The 32 T cell receptor beta chains reported below all come from one sample, sequenced in a study of beta chain features in type 1 diabetes. Overall study results and limits: In all four CD4+ subsets, TCRB CDR3 length was significantly, moderately reduced in type 1 diabetes.

These receptors' antigens are unknown. Reverse transcribing all isolated RNA meant expressed TCRB transcripts were sequenced. Repertoires were generated with immunoSEQ multiplex PCR, while TCRdb's copy carries only in-frame clones and drops some. The sample lists about 240,000 clones, around 14% occurring once. Material for sequencing was naive CD4+ T cells from blood. These receptors came from a man aged 25-45 years with type 1 diabetes.

This clone has a handful of counts. The J gene is TRBJ1-4, the V gene TRBV6-5, with D possibly TRBD1 on 6 matching bases. The length of the CDR3 is 16 residues. V was trimmed by 4 bases and J by 8 bases, leaving 20 bases between them. The germline V gene encodes CDR1 MNHEY and CDR2 SVGAGI. The CDR3 protein is CASSWSLTGRGEKLFF. The DNA of the CDR3 is TGTGCCAGCAGTTGGTCTCTTACAGGGCGTGGAGAAAAACTGTTTTTT.

The chain couples TRBV29-1 to TRBJ1-2; D possibly corresponds to TRBD1 (6 bases). With 5 bases removed from V and 7 bases from J, the gap between germline ends came to 11 bases. Germline CDR1 and CDR2: SQVTM and ANQGSEA. The CDR3 sequence is 11 residues long. This chain's CDR3 is CSVSRGGGYTF. The DNA of the CDR3 is TGCAGCGTTTCCAGGGGTGGTGGCTACACCTTC.

The V and J genes are TRBV27 and TRBJ2-7, with TRBD1 as a possible D gene (6 bases). The germline gives CDR1 MNHEY, CDR2 SMNVEV (reference sequence). V was cut by 6 bases and J by 2 bases, with 11 bases left in between. The CDR3 contains 13 residues. Here the CDR3 DNA reads TGTGCCAGCAGAACGACAGGAACCTACGAGCAGTACTTC. Translation gives CASRTTGTYEQYF.

This clone has a handful of counts. The CDR3 loop is CASGLVDTYEQYF. In nucleotides, the CDR3 is TGTGCTAGTGGTTTGGTAGATACATACGAGCAGTACTTC. The V gene is TRBV12-5, the J gene TRBJ2-7; D is uncertain. The germline CDR1 and CDR2 sequences are LGHNT and FRNRAP. The germline V and J ends were trimmed by 0 bases and 4 bases, with 7 bases remaining between them. This CDR3 has 13 residues.

A few counts support this clone. The chain carries TRBV29-1 and TRBJ1-2; D is unresolved. Deletions cut 7 bases from V and 3 bases from J, with 9 bases between. This CDR3 contains 11 residues. CDR1 and CDR2 from the germline V gene are SQVTM and ANQGSEA. CDR3 sequence (DNA): TGCAGCGGAAGAGTGGACTATGGCTACACCTTC. Its translation is CSGRVDYGYTF.

The chain uses TRBV5-1 and TRBJ1-1; no clear D gene. CDR1 is SGHRS, CDR2 YFSETQ, per germline. The V and J ends lost 0 bases and 6 bases respectively, with 6 bases between them. The CDR3 covers 12 residues. Written as DNA, the CDR3 is TGCGCCAGCAGCTTGGGTCTCGCTGAAGCTTTCTTT. This codes for CASSLGLAEAFF. Looking up the rest from reference TRBV5-1 and TRBJ1-1 gives the full variable domain: KAGVTQTPRYLIKTRGQQVTLSCSPISGHRSVSWYQQTPGQGLQFLFEYFSETQRNKGNFPGRFSGRQFSNSRSEMNVSTLELGDSALYLCASSLGLAEAFFGQGTRLTVV.

This clone was counted only a few times. V and J are TRBV5-4 and TRBJ2-3, with D possibly TRBD2 on 6 matching bases. The CDR3 spans 17 residues. Germline assignment: CDR1 SGHNT and CDR2 YYREEE (reference sequence). V lost 3 bases and J lost 3, with 20 bases in between. The CDR3, as DNA: TGTGCCAGCAGCTCTCGAGCGGCAGCGGAGGGTACAGATACGCAGTATTTT. Encoded protein: CASSSRAAAEGTDTQYF.

The genes are TRBV5-1 and TRBJ2-1; 13 positions agree with TRBD2. The CDR3 has 15 amino acids. Germline V gene data show CDR1 as SGHRS and CDR2 as YFSETQ. J gave up 4 bases and V 4 bases, and 2 bases lay outside the gene matches. The CDR3 spells CASSTGLAGYNEQFF. The CDR3 nucleotides are TGCGCCAGCAGCACGGGACTAGCGGGGTACAATGAGCAGTTCTTC.

This clone was observed a few times. The chain is built from TRBV4-1 and TRBJ2-5, with D perhaps matching TRBD2 (6 bases). The CDR3 has 14 residues. Looked up from germline, CDR1 is MGHRA and CDR2 is YSYEKL. Between the trimmed V and J ends, which lost 6 bases and 0 bases, there was a span of 11 bases. The CDR3 is CASSSRENQETQYF. The CDR3 DNA sequence: TGCGCCAGCAGTTCTCGGGAGAACCAAGAGACCCAGTACTTC.

The V gene is TRBV30, the J gene TRBJ1-2; no firm D call. Trimming shortened V by 5 bases and J by 5 bases, and 9 bases separated the two germline ends. Germline V gives CDR1 GTSNPN, CDR2 SVGIG (reference sequence). CDR3 size: 11 residues. CDR3 loop: CAWGTGYGYTF. As DNA, the CDR3 is TGTGCCTGGGGCACGGGGTATGGCTACACCTTC.

A few counts support this clone. The CDR3 loop is CASSLPGTGEFSPQHF. CDR3 DNA: TGTGCCAGCAGTCTGCCCGGGACAGGGGAGTTTTCGCCCCAGCATTTT. The genes are TRBV28 and TRBJ1-5, with 10 bases aligning to TRBD1. Germline-derived CDR1 and CDR2 are MDHEN and SYDVKM. The CDR3 covers 16 residues. The J segment lost 9 bases and the V segment lost 5 bases, leaving 13 bases of the junction unmatched.

This clone has more than one count but fewer than ten. V is TRBV7-2 and J is TRBJ2-4; 10 bases are a match to TRBD2. The CDR3 totals 15 residues. Germline V CDR1 and CDR2: SGHTA, FQGNSA. The ends lost 5 bases at V and 8 bases at J; junction bases unmatched: 9. The CDR3 loop reads CASSRTTSGVDIQYF. The DNA for the CDR3 is TGTGCCAGCAGCCGAACAACTAGCGGGGTGGACATTCAGTACTTC. Supplemented by reference TRBV7-2 and TRBJ2-4, the full variable domain reads GAGVSQSPSNKVTEKGKDVELRCDPISGHTALYWYRQSLGQGLEFLIYFQGNSAPDKSGLPSDRFSAERTGGSVSTLTIQRTQQEDSAVYLCASSRTTSGVDIQYFGAGTRLSVL.

The CDR3 protein is CSANGPSGRYSYEQYF. For the CDR3, the DNA is TGCAGCGCTAACGGTCCTAGCGGGAGATATTCCTACGAGCAGTACTTC. V is TRBV29-1 and J is TRBJ2-7, with TRBD2 matching over 10 bases. V was clipped by 7 bases and J by 1 base; unmatched bases: 13. This CDR3 region has 16 residues. Germline values: CDR1 SQVTM, CDR2 ANQGSEA.

V gene TRBV6-1 combines with J gene TRBJ2-2, with D tentatively TRBD2 (7 bases). V dropped 5 bases and J dropped 6 bases, with 16 bases sitting between them. CDR3 length: 15 residues. Germline CDR1 reads MNHNS; CDR2 reads SASEGT. The CDR3 nucleotides are TGTGCCAGCAGTAGACCTGGGGAGGGGGCCGGGGAGCTGTTTTTT. It translates to CASSRPGEGAGELFF.

This clone was detected only a few times. The rearrangement uses TRBV5-1 and TRBJ2-6; 7 nucleotides line up with TRBD2. The CDR3 has 15 residues. Germline-derived CDR1 and CDR2 are SGHRS and YFSETQ. V lost 4 bases, J lost 1 base, and 2 bases stayed unmatched. Written as DNA, the CDR3 is TGCGCCAGCAGCAGGGAGGGGTCTGGGGCCAACGTCCTGACTTTC. Translated, it gives CASSREGSGANVLTF.

The rearrangement uses TRBV19 and TRBJ1-1; 7 bases line up with TRBD1. The CDR3 loop spans 13 amino acids. With V trimmed by 8 bases and J by 6 bases, 9 bases remained unmatched. Germline assignment: CDR1 LNHDA and CDR2 SQIVND (reference sequence). The CDR3 coding sequence is TGTGCCAGTTACGACAGGGCCGGGGCTGAAGCTTTCTTT. Translating gives CASYDRAGAEAFF.

This clone has just a few counts. This rearrangement joins TRBV30 to TRBJ2-3; a weak D match, TRBD1 (6 bases). This CDR3 spans 14 amino acids. V was trimmed by 7 bases and J by 2 bases, leaving 16 bases between them. Germline V gives CDR1 GTSNPN, CDR2 SVGIG (reference sequence). CDR3 residues: CALQQGEITDTQYF. CDR3 DNA sequence: TGTGCCTTACAACAGGGAGAGATCACAGATACGCAGTATTTT.

The rearrangement links TRBV9 to TRBJ2-2; D might be TRBD2 (5 bases). This CDR3 region has 12 residues. CDR1 is SGDLS, CDR2 YYNGEE, per germline. The V end lost 5 bases, the J end lost 7 bases, and 9 bases lay between the germline ends. CDR3 amino acids: CASRPGGGELFF. The CDR3 DNA follows: TGTGCCAGCAGGCCTGGAGGCGGGGAGCTGTTTTTT.

This clone was seen a few times. CDR3 coding DNA: TGTGCCAGCAGCTTAGGCGAGTCGGCTGAAGCTTTCTTT. Translating it yields CASSLGESAEAFF. The rearrangement joins TRBV7-6 to TRBJ1-1; D is uncertain. The CDR3 length is 13 residues. Germline V lookup: CDR1 SGHVS, CDR2 FNYEAQ. Trimming took 1 base from V and 6 from J, leaving 9 bases between them.

This chain connects TRBV29-1 to TRBJ2-5; no reliable D call. Germline-derived CDR1 and CDR2 are SQVTM and ANQGSEA. The V end was cut by 6 bases, the J end by 0 bases, with 8 bases between. This CDR3 is built from 12 residues. The DNA for the CDR3 is TGCAGCGTATCAGCGAACCAAGAGACCCAGTACTTC. Amino acids: CSVSANQETQYF. The entire variable domain, with the rest obtained from reference TRBV29-1 and TRBJ2-5, is as follows: SAVISQKPSRDICQRGTSLTIQCQVDSQVTMMFWYRQQPGQSLTLIATANQGSEATYESGFVIDKFPISRPNLTFSTLTVSNMSPEDSSIYLCSVSANQETQYFGPGTRLLVL.

The V call is TRBV20-1, the J call TRBJ2-1; D is uncertain. Between the trimmed V and J ends, which lost 5 bases and 7 bases, there was a span of 9 bases. Germline CDR1 and CDR2: DFQATT and SNEGSKA (reference sequence). The CDR3 has 11 amino acids. The CDR3 nucleotides are TGCAGTGCTGGGCAACTTAATGAGCAGTTCTTC. Protein: CSAGQLNEQFF.

This chain joins TRBV21-1 and TRBJ2-1; the table assigns TRBD2, which was not confirmed against the DNA. TRBV21-1 is flagged as a pseudogene. This CDR3 contains 17 residues. The DNA of the CDR3 is TGTGCCAGCAGCAAACCGATACGGGAGACCCGAAGGGATGAGCAGTTCTTC. This sequence encodes CASSKPIRETRRDEQFF.

V gene TRBV18 combines with J gene TRBJ1-1, with D uncertain. CDR3 size: 14 residues. The germline V and J ends were trimmed by 5 bases and 11 bases, with 21 bases remaining between them. Germline V CDR1 and CDR2: KGHSH, LQKENI. The CDR3 sequence: CASSSLESAQRAFF. The CDR3, as DNA: TGTGCCAGCTCATCCCTGGAGAGCGCCCAAAGGGCTTTCTTT.

This clone has a handful of counts. The chain couples TRBV11-3 to TRBJ2-7; 8 bases are shared with TRBD1. The CDR3 covers 13 residues. Germline values: CDR1 SGHNT, CDR2 YENEEA. The V segment lost 5 bases and the J segment 2 bases; nucleotides outside the gene matches: 2. The CDR3 is CASSQDRAYEQYF. DNA of the CDR3: TGTGCCAGCAGCCAGGACAGGGCCTACGAGCAGTACTTC. The variable domain in full, with the rest retrieved from reference TRBV11-3 and TRBJ2-7, is EAGVVQSPRYKIIEKKQPVAFWCNPISGHNTLYWYLQNLGQGPELLIRYENEEAVDDSQLPKDRFSAERLKGVDSTLKIQPAELGDSAVYLCASSQDRAYEQYFGPGTRLTVT.

The genes are TRBV2 and TRBJ2-3; 11 bases match TRBD2. There are 14 residues in the CDR3. J was trimmed by 1 base and V by 6 bases; bases with no gene match: 0. Germline CDR1 SNHLY, CDR2 FYNNEI. The DNA for the CDR3 is TGTGCCAGCAGACTAGCGGGGGGCACAGATACGCAGTATTTT. Encoded protein: CASRLAGGTDTQYF. Together with reference TRBV2 and TRBJ2-3, the CDR3 gives the full variable domain: EPEVTQTPSHQVTQMGQEVILRCVPISNHLYFYWYRQILGQKVEFLVSFYNNEISEKSEIFDDQFSVERPDGSNFTLKIRSTKLEDSAMYFCASRLAGGTDTQYFGPGTRLTVL.

This clone was counted a few times. This CDR3 is CAISTGPRETQYF. The CDR3 nucleotides are TGTGCCATCAGTACAGGGCCCCGAGAGACCCAGTACTTC. This chain connects TRBV10-3 to TRBJ2-5, with D possibly being TRBD1 (6 bases). Germline V lookup: CDR1 ENHRY, CDR2 SYGVKD. Trimming stripped 5 bases from V and 4 bases from J, with 11 bases between. This CDR3 is built from 13 residues.

This clone was seen a few times. The chain combines TRBV2 with TRBJ1-6; 8 bases agree with TRBD1. Germline V gene lookup returns CDR1 SNHLY and CDR2 FYNNEI. The junction had 5 bases not matched to a gene; V was cut back by 5 bases and J by 8 bases. The CDR3 runs to 14 residues. The DNA for the CDR3 is TGTGCCAGCAGTCTGGAACAGGGGGATTCACCCCTCCACTTT. This codes for CASSLEQGDSPLHF.

The chain has TRBV2 and TRBJ2-5; a possible D gene is TRBD2 (6 bases). V lost 6 bases to trimming and J lost 4 bases, with 12 bases between them. Germline V gives CDR1 SNHLY, CDR2 FYNNEI. The length of the CDR3 is 13 residues. In DNA form, the CDR3 reads TGTGCCAGCAGGCGGGACCCCCCAGAGACCCAGTACTTC. It yields the protein CASRRDPPETQYF.

With respect to this clone: Other nucleotide sequences in the sample specify the same CDR3. The J gene is TRBJ2-1, the V gene TRBV5-1; maybe TRBD1 (5 bases). The CDR3 spans 14 residues. Looked up from germline, CDR1 is SGHRS and CDR2 is YFSETQ. V dropped 0 bases and J dropped 1 base, with 5 bases sitting between them. The CDR3 reads CASSLGQSYNEQFF. The CDR3 coding sequence is TGCGCCAGCAGCTTGGGACAGTCCTACAATGAGCAGTTCTTC.

In its sample, this clone was seen a few times. The chain has TRBV4-1 and TRBJ2-5; the D is unclear. The V end lost 2 bases, the J end lost 5 bases, and 9 bases lay between the germline ends. The CDR3 is 13 amino acids. CDR1 is MGHRA and CDR2 is YSYEKL in the germline V gene. The CDR3 DNA sequence: TGCGCCAGCAGCCAATGGCAGAAGGAGACCCAGTACTTC. Protein sequence: CASSQWQKETQYF.

This clone came up a few times. CDR3 protein: CASSVEGWDTQYF. The CDR3 DNA reads as TGTGCCAGCAGCGTAGAGGGGTGGGATACGCAGTATTTT. This chain connects TRBV9 to TRBJ2-3, with D possibly matching TRBD1 (5 bases). The CDR3 is made up of 13 amino acids. CDR1 and CDR2 (germline): SGDLS, YYNGEE. Trimming shortened V by 0 bases and J by 6 bases, and 8 bases separated the two germline ends. The entire variable domain, with the rest obtained from reference TRBV9 and TRBJ2-3, is as follows: DSGVTQTPKHLITATGQRVTLRCSPRSGDLSVYWYQQSLDQGLQFLIQYYNGEERAKGNILERFSAQQFPDLHSELNLSSLELGDSALYFCASSVEGWDTQYFGPGTRLTVL.

This clone has more than one count but fewer than ten. This chain connects TRBV2 to TRBJ2-3; D is unclear. Germline V gene sequence: CDR1 SNHLY, CDR2 FYNNEI. V lost 8 bases and J 6 bases, leaving 6 bases between the germline ends. The CDR3 covers 10 residues. The CDR3 bases are TGTGCCAGCTACCGGGATACGCAGTATTTT. Translation gives CASYRDTQYF. Full variable domain (missing parts from reference TRBV2 and TRBJ2-3): EPEVTQTPSHQVTQMGQEVILRCVPISNHLYFYWYRQILGQKVEFLVSFYNNEISEKSEIFDDQFSVERPDGSNFTLKIRSTKLEDSAMYFCASYRDTQYFGPGTRLTVL.